These 21 T cell receptor beta chains were sequenced from one sample in a study of CD8+CD57+ T cells in acquired aplastic anemia. Template material for TCR beta VDJ and CDR3 profiling consisted of genomic DNA. TCRdb reprocessed the reads via MiXCR and lists one record per CDR3 protein. The sample lists roughly 170,000 distinct CDR3 sequences, about half occurring once. Before being chosen for sequencing, patients had shown CD8+CD57+ cell expansion by flow cytometry. The specimen sequenced was sorted CD4+, CD8+, or CD8+CD57+ T cells (not recorded which) from PBMCs. Receptor source: a human donor with aplastic anemia.

This chain links TRBV11-2 with TRBJ2-3; 9 bases are a match to TRBD2. The J segment lost 5 bases and the V segment lost 2 bases, leaving 8 bases of the junction unmatched. The V gene's germline CDR1 is SGHAT and CDR2 FQNNGV. The CDR3 is made up of 16 amino acids. CDR3 sequence: CASSLHAGGIVDTQYF. The CDR3 DNA reads as TGTGCCAGCAGCTTACATGCGGGAGGGATTGTAGATACGCAGTATTTT. Drawing the rest from reference TRBV11-2 and TRBJ2-3, the complete variable domain is EAGVAQSPRYKIIEKRQSVAFWCNPISGHATLYWYQQILGQGPKLLIQFQNNGVVDDSQLPKDRFSAERLKGVDSTLKIQPAKLEDSAVYLCASSLHAGGIVDTQYFGPGTRLTVL.

The gene calls are TRBV2 and TRBJ2-7; no reliable D call. Germline values: CDR1 SNHLY, CDR2 FYNNEI. The V gene lost 7 bases and the J gene lost 2 bases, with 6 bases spanning the gap. The CDR3 totals 11 residues. Here the CDR3 DNA reads TGTGCCAGCACTCATACCTACGAGCAGTACTTC. Translation gives CASTHTYEQYF.

This chain joins TRBV25-1 and TRBJ1-2; 7 nucleotides match TRBD1. Losses at the gene ends were 1 base for V and 4 bases for J; bases not matched to a gene: 3. The CDR3 contains 14 residues. The V gene's germline CDR1 is MGHDK and CDR2 SYGVNS. CDR3 DNA sequence: TGTGCCAGCAGTGAATCGGGACAGAGCTATGGCTACACCTTC. This sequence encodes CASSESGQSYGYTF.

This clonotype has a handful of counts. The V gene is TRBV28, the J gene TRBJ2-6; perhaps TRBD1 as D (6 bases). The germline V gene has CDR1 MDHEN and CDR2 SYDVKM. CDR3 length: 16 residues. Trimming took 3 bases from V and 1 from J, leaving 10 bases between them. CDR3 coding DNA: TGTGCCAGCAGTTTTGGGGGCACTTCTGGGGCCAACGTCCTGACTTTC. This codes for CASSFGGTSGANVLTF.

The CDR3 here is CASRSYKIYGYTF. DNA for the CDR3: TGTGCCAGCAGAAGTTACAAGATCTATGGCTACACCTTC. This sequence joins TRBV2 and TRBJ1-2, with D hard to call. V was pared by 6 bases and J by 4 bases, with 12 bases between. Germline assignment: CDR1 SNHLY and CDR2 FYNNEI. The CDR3 contains 13 residues. Filled out from reference TRBV2 and TRBJ1-2, the complete variable domain reads EPEVTQTPSHQVTQMGQEVILRCVPISNHLYFYWYRQILGQKVEFLVSFYNNEISEKSEIFDDQFSVERPDGSNFTLKIRSTKLEDSAMYFCASRSYKIYGYTFGSGTRLTVV.

The chain employs TRBV4-3 and TRBJ1-6, with D tentatively TRBD1 (5 bases). Germline CDR1 reads LGHNA; CDR2 reads YSLEER. V was trimmed by 0 bases and J by 6 bases, leaving 9 bases between them. The CDR3 runs to 15 residues. The DNA of the CDR3 is TGCGCCAGCAGCCAAGAGAGGGGAAGTAATTCACCCCTCCACTTT. The encoded protein is CASSQERGSNSPLHF.

This clonotype was observed many times. The V call is TRBV19, the J call TRBJ2-2; weak D call: TRBD1 (5 bases). This CDR3 region has 13 residues. The V end lost 7 bases, the J end lost 6 bases, and 12 bases lay between the germline ends. Germline CDR1 is LNHDA and CDR2 is SQIVND (reference sequence). The CDR3 DNA is TGTGCCAGTAAGGGGTTAAGGGCCGGGGAGCTGTTTTTT. It is translated as CASKGLRAGELFF.

Remarks on this clonotype: This may arise from a read error, as a much more abundant clone is one base away. The chain has TRBV6-5 and TRBJ1-3; 7 nucleotides match TRBD1. The CDR3 has 16 amino acids. The germline gives CDR1 MNHEY, CDR2 SVGAGI. Losses at the gene ends were 0 bases for V and 2 bases for J; bases not matched to a gene: 4. The CDR3 loop is CASSYSTGHPGNTIYF. The CDR3 DNA follows: TGTGCCAGCAGTTACTCGACAGGGCACCCTGGAAACACCATATATTTT.

In this sample, this clonotype turned up many times. CDR3 sequence (DNA): TGTGCCAGCAGTTACAGGCAGGGGACCGGGGAGCTGTTTTTT. It encodes CASSYRQGTGELFF. The rearrangement uses TRBV6-6 and TRBJ2-2, with a tentative D call TRBD1 (6 bases). Trimming took 2 bases from V and 5 from J, leaving 9 bases between them. Per the germline V gene, CDR1 is MNHNY and CDR2 is SVGAGI (reference sequence). CDR3 length: 14 amino acids.

The chain uses TRBV24-1 and TRBJ1-2, with D unresolved. V was cut by 3 bases and J by 5 bases, with 12 bases left in between. Germline V gene sequence: CDR1 KGHDR, CDR2 SFDVKD. The CDR3 is made up of 14 amino acids. This CDR3 reads CATSDRRARYGYTF. CDR3 in DNA: TGTGCCACCAGTGATCGCAGAGCCCGATATGGCTACACCTTC.

This clonotype was observed at least ten times. This chain connects TRBV2 to TRBJ1-1; TRBD1 aligns across 8 bases. Germline assignment: CDR1 SNHLY and CDR2 FYNNEI. There are 15 residues in the CDR3. With 7 bases clipped from V and 7 bases from J, the junction kept 14 bases outside the gene matches. The CDR3 protein is CASTQTDRVAVEAFF. For the CDR3, the DNA is TGTGCCAGCACCCAGACGGACAGGGTAGCCGTTGAAGCTTTCTTT.

This clonotype was seen a few times. The V gene is TRBV20-1, the J gene TRBJ2-7, with no clear D. This CDR3 is built from 14 residues. V lost 0 bases and J 3 bases, leaving 12 bases between the germline ends. From germline, CDR1 is DFQATT and CDR2 SNEGSKA (reference sequence). The CDR3 bases are TGCAGTGCTAGAGATAATGACCACATCTACGAGCAGTACTTC. As protein: CSARDNDHIYEQYF.

The chain joins TRBV19 to TRBJ1-2, with D hard to call. V was cut by 3 bases and J by 3 bases, with 8 bases left in between. The CDR3 has 13 amino acids. Per the germline V gene, CDR1 is LNHDA and CDR2 is SQIVND (reference sequence). The CDR3 loop reads CASSMARDYGYTF. CDR3 bases: TGTGCCAGTAGTATGGCGAGAGACTATGGCTACACCTTC.

This clonotype has a handful of counts. The CDR3 DNA is TGCAGCGTTGCGGGACAGGGTTCTCTAGTGGATACGCAGTATTTT. This gives the protein CSVAGQGSLVDTQYF. The V gene is TRBV29-1, the J gene TRBJ2-3; 9 bases are shared with TRBD1. The trim removed 4 bases at V and 6 bases at J, leaving 11 bases unmatched. Per germline, CDR1 SQVTM and CDR2 ANQGSEA. The CDR3 is 15 amino acids.

This chain connects TRBV2 to TRBJ2-7; D is unresolved. The germline V gene has CDR1 SNHLY and CDR2 FYNNEI. V lost 0 bases, J lost 1 base, and 7 bases lay in between. This CDR3 has 14 amino acids. CDR3 nucleotide sequence: TGTGCCAGCAGTGAAGCCAGGTCTTCCTACGAGCAGTACTTC. It yields the protein CASSEARSSYEQYF. The whole variable domain, remainder taken from reference TRBV2 and TRBJ2-7, is EPEVTQTPSHQVTQMGQEVILRCVPISNHLYFYWYRQILGQKVEFLVSFYNNEISEKSEIFDDQFSVERPDGSNFTLKIRSTKLEDSAMYFCASSEARSSYEQYFGPGTRLTVT.

This clonotype occurred a few times. The chain has TRBV20-1 and TRBJ2-7; 8 bases are shared with TRBD1. The CDR3 runs 15 residues. Germline values: CDR1 DFQATT, CDR2 SNEGSKA (reference sequence). The J segment lost 2 bases and the V segment lost 1 base, leaving 7 bases of the junction unmatched. The CDR3 reads CSARAGTGLTYEQYF. The DNA of the CDR3 is TGCAGTGCTAGAGCCGGGACAGGCCTTACCTACGAGCAGTACTTC.

On this clonotype: Possible read error: a much larger clone is one base away. The V call is TRBV5-1, the J call TRBJ1-2, with a possible D match to TRBD1 (5 bases). The CDR3 is made up of 15 amino acids. V was shortened by 0 bases and J by 3 bases, with 12 bases between the two germline ends. Germline CDR1 and CDR2: SGHRS and YFSETQ. CDR3 sequence (DNA): TGCGCCAGCAGCTTGGGGTGGAAAGGGGACTATGGCTACACCTTC. Amino acid sequence: CASSLGWKGDYGYTF.

The chain is built from TRBV24-1 and TRBJ1-6; possible D gene TRBD1, 6 bases. There are 15 residues in the CDR3. Trimming took off 4 bases at V and 13 bases at J, with 19 bases between the two ends. CDR1 is KGHDR, CDR2 SFDVKD, per germline. This CDR3 is CATSELGQKWKPLHF. In DNA form, the CDR3 reads TGTGCCACCAGTGAGCTTGGACAGAAGTGGAAGCCCCTCCACTTT.

The chain recombines TRBV29-1 with TRBJ1-6; D call uncertain. The germline CDR1 and CDR2 sequences are SQVTM and ANQGSEA. This CDR3 is built from 12 residues. V gave up 4 bases and J gave up 9 bases, with 10 bases separating them. This chain's CDR3 is CSVAWDGSPLHF. CDR3 coding DNA: TGCAGCGTTGCCTGGGATGGTTCACCCCTCCACTTT.

This clonotype has ten or more counts. The chain recombines TRBV7-9 with TRBJ1-3; tentative D call: TRBD1 (5 bases). This CDR3 has 14 residues. V shed 7 bases and J shed 3 bases, with 13 bases lying between them. CDR1 SEHNR and CDR2 FQNEAQ come from the germline V gene (reference sequence). The CDR3 here is CASTSPQGGNTIYF. CDR3 in DNA: TGTGCCAGCACCAGCCCTCAGGGTGGAAACACCATATATTTT.

This clonotype has only one observation. V gene TRBV20-1 combines with J gene TRBJ2-7; 8 nucleotides align to TRBD2. Germline CDR1 is DFQATT and CDR2 is SNEGSKA (reference sequence). V lost 6 bases to trimming and J lost 6 bases; unmatched junction nucleotides: 13. The CDR3 runs 14 residues. The CDR3 loop reads CSAREGQVGGEQYF. The CDR3 region has the DNA TGCAGTGCACGGGAGGGTCAGGTGGGGGGCGAGCAGTACTTC.